This T cell receptor beta chain appears in the sequencing data of a study of blood T cell repertoires in COVID-19. Study-level information: There were acute and convalescent COVID-19 samples, and they came from the United States, Italy and Spain. PBMCs, B-cell-depleted T cells, or T cells provided the cDNA or gDNA that made up the material.

Data came from immunoSEQ multiplex PCR; TCRdb stores just in-frame clones and leaves some out. The data hold fewer than 250,000 clones, with 86% observed a single time. Trimming left V 1 base short and J 5 bases short, with 8 bases between. This CDR3 comprises 14 residues. Germline V gives CDR1 LGHDT, CDR2 YNNKEL (reference sequence). Enrollment of patients from Seattle took place during active infection, with longitudinal follow-up. Input material: peripheral blood. The chain has TRBV3-1 (or the pseudogene TRBV3-2) and TRBJ1-4; D uncertain. This clonotype was obtained from an elderly woman with COVID-19, enrolled during active disease. The CDR3 protein is CASSQVGANEKLFF. The CDR3 nucleotides are TGTGCCAGCAGCCAAGTGGGAGCAAATGAAAAACTGTTTTTT.